This is a list of T cell receptor beta chains from one sample in a study of beta chain features in type 1 diabetes. The method was immunoSEQ multiplex PCR; TCRdb's version includes in-frame clones alone and lacks a portion of them. The sample has a few hundred thousand clones, 9.6% seen once. Sequencing input: central memory CD4+ T cells from blood. The receptors stem from a man aged 25 to 40 with type 1 diabetes. Each CDR3 is given with its conserved first and last residue. D genes are given only for firm matches. Expanded clones are given a class, and other clones once, few, many or no size at all.

TRBJ1-2,TRBV7-2,.,.,CASSAWTAYGYTF,TGTGCCAGCAGCGCTTGGACAGCCTATGGCTACACCTTC
TRBJ2-5,TRBV10-1,.,.,CASRVETQYF,TGCGCCAGCAGAGTCGAGACCCAGTACTTC
TRBJ1-2,TRBV18,TRBD1,.,CASSPPGTGLYGYTF,TGTGCCAGCTCACCACCCGGGACAGGCCTCTATGGCTACACCTTC
TRBJ1-5,TRBV10-3,TRBD1,.,CASSGTGIGNQPQHF,TGTGCCAGCAGTGGGACAGGGATCGGCAATCAGCCCCAGCATTTT
TRBJ2-5,TRBV4-2,TRBD1,many,CASSPGTGETQYF,TGTGCCAGCAGCCCCGGGACAGGGGAGACCCAGTACTTC
TRBJ2-3,TRBV29-1,TRBD1,few,CSVGFRDRVPDTQYF,TGCAGCGTTGGGTTCCGGGACAGGGTCCCAGATACGCAGTATTTT
TRBJ2-1,TRBV6-5,.,few,CASSYYDGHSYNEQFF,TGTGCCAGCAGTTACTATGACGGGCACTCCTACAATGAGCAGTTCTTC
TRBJ2-5,TRBV5-4,.,.,CASSQDVTGRRETQYF,TGTGCCAGCAGCCAAGATGTGACAGGGAGGCGGGAGACCCAGTACTTC
TRBJ2-1,TRBV7-3,TRBD2,.,CASSRSGRAINEQFF,TGTGCCAGCAGCCGTAGCGGGAGGGCCATCAATGAGCAGTTCTTC
TRBJ2-3,TRBV7-6,.,.,CASSLAGGEDTQYF,TGTGCCAGCAGCTTAGCCGGGGGTGAAGATACGCAGTATTTT
TRBJ2-1,TRBV5-1,.,.,CASSFSSGEGNEQFF,TGCGCCAGCAGCTTCTCTTCAGGAGAGGGCAATGAGCAGTTCTTC
TRBJ2-5,TRBV30,.,few,CATTESKTQYF,TGTGCCACAACAGAATCCAAGACCCAGTACTTC
TRBJ2-5,TRBV28,.,many,CASSRFQETQYF,TGTGCCAGCAGTCGTTTTCAAGAGACCCAGTACTTC
TRBJ2-2,TRBV4-2,.,few,CASSLNPSGTTGELFF,TGTGCCAGCAGCTTAAATCCTAGTGGTACCACCGGGGAGCTGTTTTTT
TRBJ2-6,TRBV7-9,.,few,CASSPRFRPGANVLTF,TGTGCCAGCAGCCCCAGATTCCGCCCTGGGGCCAACGTCCTGACTTTC
TRBJ1-6,TRBV27,TRBD1,.,CASRGQGQLNSPLHF,TGTGCCAGCAGGGGACAGGGACAGCTTAATTCACCCCTCCACTTT
TRBJ1-2,TRBV5-1,TRBD1,.,CASSLTGGGYTF,TGCGCCAGCAGCTTGACAGGGGGTGGCTACACCTTC
TRBJ2-7,TRBV5-1,TRBD2,few,CASSLVAGKERQYF,TGCGCCAGCAGCTTGGTAGCGGGGAAGGAACGGCAGTACTTC
TRBJ1-2,TRBV7-9,.,many,CASSLGVAGSYGYTF,TGTGCCAGCAGCTTAGGTGTCGCAGGGTCTTATGGCTACACCTTC
TRBJ2-3,TRBV6-1,.,.,CASRVTETSTDTQYF,TGTGCCAGCAGGGTGACAGAGACAAGCACAGATACGCAGTATTTT
TRBJ1-5,TRBV29-1,.,few,CSVGGYSNQPQHF,TGCAGCGTTGGGGGTTATAGCAATCAGCCCCAGCATTTT
TRBJ2-2,TRBV25-1,.,once,CASSEWGAGTGELFF,TGTGCCAGCAGTGAATGGGGGGCGGGCACCGGGGAGCTGTTTTTT
TRBJ2-3,TRBV5-1,.,.,CASSLRLGDTQYF,TGCGCCAGCAGCTTGAGGCTTGGAGATACGCAGTATTTT
TRBJ2-1,TRBV25-1,.,.,CASSPGVGEQFF,TGTGCCAGCAGTCCCGGCGTGGGGGAGCAGTTCTTC
TRBJ2-7,TRBV30,.,few,CALIGGAYEQYF,TGTGCCCTCATCGGCGGCGCCTACGAGCAGTACTTC
TRBJ2-3,TRBV29-1,.,few,CSVGGGRWTDTQYF,TGCAGCGTTGGTGGGGGGCGTTGGACAGATACGCAGTATTTT
TRBJ1-5,TRBV28,.,.,CASSWRRDSNQPQHF,TGTGCCAGCAGTTGGAGGCGGGATAGCAATCAGCCCCAGCATTTT
TRBJ1-2,TRBV7-2,TRBD1,few,CASSASFGTGSGYTF,TGTGCCAGCAGCGCATCCTTCGGGACAGGAAGTGGCTACACCTTC
TRBJ1-2,TRBV7-2,TRBD1,few,CASSPTGGYTNYGYTF,TGTGCCAGCAGCCCGACAGGGGGATATACTAACTATGGCTACACCTTC
TRBJ2-4,TRBV27,.,few,CASSLGLGRENIQYF,TGTGCCAGCAGTTTAGGGCTGGGCAGAGAAAACATTCAGTACTTC
TRBJ1-2,TRBV29-1,TRBD1,.,CSAGTDDYGYTF,TGCAGCGCTGGGACAGACGACTATGGCTACACCTTC
TRBJ2-7,TRBV5-5,.,few,CASSLAFTGRGFYEQYF,TGTGCCAGCAGCTTGGCCTTCACCGGGAGAGGATTCTACGAGCAGTACTTC
TRBJ2-4,TRBV28,TRBD1,many,CASSLSGQGAKNIQYF,TGTGCCAGCAGTTTATCGGGACAGGGGGCCAAAAACATTCAGTACTTC
TRBJ2-1,TRBV2,TRBD2,many,CASSQTSGRYNEQFF,TGTGCCAGCAGCCAGACTAGCGGTCGTTACAATGAGCAGTTCTTC
TRBJ1-2,TRBV18,.,.,CASSPSGMGGYTF,TGTGCCAGCTCACCAAGCGGAATGGGTGGCTACACCTTC
TRBJ1-5,TRBV6-6,.,few,CASSYVDQPQHF,TGTGCCAGCAGTTATGTGGATCAGCCCCAGCATTTT
TRBJ2-1,TRBV29-1,TRBD2,few,CSVASPSGLKQFF,TGCAGCGTTGCTTCACCTAGCGGGTTAAAGCAGTTCTTC
TRBJ1-1,TRBV18,.,.,CASCDQDPMNTEAFF,TGTGCCTCCTGTGATCAGGACCCAATGAACACTGAAGCTTTCTTT
TRBJ2-1,TRBV30,TRBD2,few,CAWSRTSGSREQFF,TGTGCCTGGAGTCGGACTAGCGGGAGTAGAGAGCAGTTCTTC
TRBJ1-4,TRBV5-6,.,few,CASSRDWTNEKLFF,TGTGCCAGCAGCCGGGATTGGACTAATGAAAAACTGTTTTTT
TRBJ2-2,TRBV7-2,TRBD1,.,CASSLRQGAAGELFF,TGTGCCAGCAGCTTACGACAGGGGGCGGCCGGGGAGCTGTTTTTT
TRBJ2-3,TRBV29-1,TRBD1,few,CSVGQGSDTQYF,TGCAGCGTTGGACAGGGTTCAGATACGCAGTATTTT
TRBJ2-3,TRBV27,TRBD1,few,CASSRRGGAGTDTQYF,TGTGCCAGCAGCCGCAGAGGGGGCGCAGGCACAGATACGCAGTATTTT
TRBJ2-1,TRBV7-2,.,few,CASSLLSHPNEQFF,TGTGCCAGCAGCCTTCTTAGCCACCCCAATGAGCAGTTCTTC
TRBJ2-7,TRBV30,TRBD1,few,CAWRGQGFPSSYEQYF,TGTGCCTGGAGGGGACAGGGCTTCCCCAGCTCCTACGAGCAGTACTTC
TRBJ2-1,TRBV7-7,TRBD2,.,CASSLAGGPPDEQFF,TGTGCCAGCAGCTTAGCGGGAGGGCCTCCTGATGAGCAGTTCTTC
TRBJ1-2,TRBV7-3,.,.,CASSPTGLVRGYTF,TGTGCCAGCAGCCCTACTGGTCTAGTGCGTGGCTACACCTTC
TRBJ2-1,TRBV5-6,.,few,CASSFSAVYNEQFF,TGTGCCAGCAGCTTTTCGGCGGTCTACAATGAGCAGTTCTTC
TRBJ2-7,TRBV11-1,.,.,CASSLPPDEQYF,TGTGCCAGCAGCCTTCCCCCGGACGAGCAGTACTTC
TRBJ2-1,TRBV6-6,.,few,CASSLSNEQFF,TGTGCCAGCAGTCTCAGCAATGAGCAGTTCTTC
TRBJ1-2,TRBV7-8,.,.,CASSLDKGYRGYTF,TGTGCCAGCAGCTTAGATAAGGGGTATCGCGGCTACACCTTC
TRBJ1-4,TRBV5-1,.,.,CASSPQGYGTNEKLFF,TGCGCCAGCAGCCCACAGGGTTATGGAACTAATGAAAAACTGTTTTTT
TRBJ2-5,TRBV2,TRBD1,.,CASSGGAAEETQYF,TGTGCCTCCTCAGGGGGCGCGGCTGAGGAGACCCAGTACTTC
TRBJ1-2,TRBV28,.,.,CASSFRDSYTF,TGTGCCAGCAGTTTCAGGGACAGCTACACCTTC